The entry below gives a single T cell receptor (beta chain) sequence along with its context. Its specificity is not known. The data stem from a study of Ad26.COV2.S vaccination and SARS-CoV-2 variants. Across the study: Administration of Ad26.COV2.S was intramuscular, either once or twice 56 days apart. Notes on the study in general: While placebo recipients had lower spike-specific TCR breadth, vaccine recipients had more.

Generated by immunoSEQ multiplex PCR, the TCRdb table keeps only in-frame clones and is missing some. The sample yields 440,000 or so clones, less than 95% seen once. With 6 bases clipped from V and 0 bases from J, the junction kept 5 bases outside the gene matches. The length of the CDR3 is 16 residues. Germline loops: CDR1 SGHTA, CDR2 FQGNSA. Treatment specified: some 20 received Ad26.COV2.S at low or high dose, single or two shots; 5 received placebo; per-sample allocation not given. Sampling happened 63 days after the first vaccine or placebo injection. Donation was by an adult aged 18-55 years who was in Boston.

The source is a person between 18 and 65 years old who received the Ad26.COV2.S COVID-19 vaccine or a placebo. This rearrangement joins TRBV7-2 to TRBJ2-6; 7 nucleotides match TRBD2. The starting material was peripheral blood, obtained in a trial of Ad26.COV2.S vaccine versus placebo. The CDR3 bases are TGTGCCAGCAGGCGGGGAGGGAGCTCTGGGGCCAACGTCCTGACTTTC. Protein: CASRRGGSSGANVLTF.